These 11 T cell receptor beta chains originate from one sample sequenced in a study of blood T cell repertoires in COVID-19. Produced via immunoSEQ multiplex PCR; TCRdb's table is partial and in-frame only. The repertoire has about 150,000 clones, 70% to 90% of them found once; the top ten carry roughly 8%. The sequenced sample was peripheral blood. These receptors all stem from an older woman with COVID-19, enrolled during active disease.

The chain employs TRBV6-5 and TRBJ1-1, with TRBD1 as a possible D gene (6 bases). Germline assignment: CDR1 MNHEY and CDR2 SVGAGI. V lost 7 bases, J lost 6 bases, and 15 bases lay in between. This CDR3 region has 13 residues. The CDR3 is CASNTQGSAEAFF. CDR3 bases: TGTGCCAGCAATACACAGGGCTCAGCTGAAGCTTTCTTT.

The chain has TRBV6-6 and TRBJ2-7; D possibly corresponds to TRBD1 (6 bases). The CDR3 is made up of 13 amino acids. V dropped 6 bases and J dropped 5 bases, with 14 bases sitting between them. Germline-derived CDR1 and CDR2 are MNHNY and SVGAGI (reference sequence). CDR3 DNA: TGTGCCAGCAGGGGGTCGGGACAACACGAGCAGTACGTC. It codes for CASRGSGQHEQYV.

The CDR3 reads CASSLRGYNEQFF. DNA of the CDR3: TGTGCCAGCAGCCTCCGGGGATACAATGAGCAGTTCTTC. V usage is TRBV7-3 and J usage is TRBJ2-1; TRBD2 might be the D (5 bases). The CDR3 sequence is 13 residues long. The V end was cut by 5 bases, the J end by 4 bases, with 9 bases between. Germline V lookup: CDR1 SGHTA, CDR2 FQGTGA.

The chain employs TRBV7-6 and TRBJ2-3, with 7 bases that match TRBD2. The CDR3 runs to 16 residues. The V gene's germline CDR1 is SGHVS and CDR2 FNYEAQ. V lost 4 bases, J lost 2 bases, and 9 bases stayed unmatched. The CDR3 nucleotides are TGTGCCAGCAGCTACCCCCAGCGGGGCAACACAGATACGCAGTATTTT. This sequence encodes CASSYPQRGNTDTQYF.

There are a few counts of this clone. V is TRBV11-2 and J is TRBJ2-1; 9 bases map to TRBD1. CDR3 length: 16 amino acids. V trimming: 3 bases; J trimming: 8 bases; junction bases outside the gene matches: 11. Germline values: CDR1 SGHAT, CDR2 FQNNGV. CDR3 DNA sequence: TGTGCCAGCAGCTTGGGCCGGGACAGGGCCTTCGATGAGCAGTTCTTC. Encoded protein: CASSLGRDRAFDEQFF.

The V and J genes are TRBV6-2 or TRBV6-3 and TRBJ2-3; a weak D match, TRBD2 (5 bases). Germline V lookup: CDR1 MNHEY, CDR2 SVGEGT. The V end was cut by 0 bases, the J end by 6 bases, with 10 bases between. This CDR3 is 14 amino acids long. The CDR3 sequence: CASSYSSRRDTQYF. For the CDR3, the DNA is TGTGCCAGCAGTTACTCGAGTAGGAGGGATACGCAGTATTTT.

CDR3: CASSTDRDRGYTF. In nucleotides, the CDR3 is TGTGCCAGCAGTACGGACAGGGATCGGGGCTACACCTTC. This chain links TRBV6-5 with TRBJ1-2; 8 nucleotides align to TRBD1. V lost 5 bases, J lost 8 bases, and 7 bases stayed unmatched. CDR1 is MNHEY and CDR2 is SVGAGI in the germline V gene. The CDR3 runs 13 residues.

The chain recombines TRBV6-1 with TRBJ1-2; 9 bases line up with TRBD1. This CDR3 is built from 15 residues. Germline CDR1 MNHNS, CDR2 SASEGT. The V gene end was trimmed by 1 base and the J gene end by 2 bases; junction bases not matched to a gene: 2. The DNA for the CDR3 is TGTGCCAGCAGTGAAGTGACAGGGGGAAACTATGGCTACACCTTC. The encoded protein is CASSEVTGGNYGYTF.

This chain links TRBV10-2 with TRBJ1-5, with D hard to call. The CDR3 has 14 amino acids. Germline CDR1 and CDR2: WSHSY and SAAADI. V lost 6 bases and J lost 6, with 15 bases in between. CDR3 in DNA: TGCGCCAGCAGAGATACAGCGCGGGGTCAGCCCCAGCATTTT. Encoded protein: CASRDTARGQPQHF.

The V and J genes are TRBV1 and TRBJ2-3; no check of the table's D call, TRBD1, against the DNA was made. TRBV1 is a known pseudogene. The CDR3 runs to 15 residues. CDR3 residues: CTSRSGQGNPDTQYF. The CDR3 DNA follows: TGCACCAGCAGATCAGGACAGGGTAATCCAGATACGCAGTATTTT.

The rearrangement uses TRBV19 and TRBJ1-5; the D is unclear. Per the germline V gene, CDR1 is LNHDA and CDR2 is SQIVND (reference sequence). The CDR3 extends over 13 amino acids. V was trimmed by 8 bases and J by 0 bases, leaving 8 bases between them. CDR3 nucleotides: TGTGCCAGTGCAGGTTATAGCAATCAGCCCCAGCATTTT. Protein sequence: CASAGYSNQPQHF.